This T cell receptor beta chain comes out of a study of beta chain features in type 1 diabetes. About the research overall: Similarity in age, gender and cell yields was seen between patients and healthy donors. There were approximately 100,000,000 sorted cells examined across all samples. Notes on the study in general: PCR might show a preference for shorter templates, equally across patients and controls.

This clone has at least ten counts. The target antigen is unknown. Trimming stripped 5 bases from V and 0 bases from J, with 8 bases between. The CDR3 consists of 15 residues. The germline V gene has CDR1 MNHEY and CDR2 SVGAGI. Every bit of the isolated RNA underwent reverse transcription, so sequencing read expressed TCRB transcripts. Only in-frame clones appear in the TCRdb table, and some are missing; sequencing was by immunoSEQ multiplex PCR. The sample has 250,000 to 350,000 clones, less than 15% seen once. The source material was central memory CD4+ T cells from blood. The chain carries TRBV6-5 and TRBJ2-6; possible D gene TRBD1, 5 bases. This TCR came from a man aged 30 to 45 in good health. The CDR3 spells CASSKTDSGANVLTF. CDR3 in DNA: TGTGCCAGCAGTAAGACAGACTCTGGGGCCAACGTCCTGACTTTC.